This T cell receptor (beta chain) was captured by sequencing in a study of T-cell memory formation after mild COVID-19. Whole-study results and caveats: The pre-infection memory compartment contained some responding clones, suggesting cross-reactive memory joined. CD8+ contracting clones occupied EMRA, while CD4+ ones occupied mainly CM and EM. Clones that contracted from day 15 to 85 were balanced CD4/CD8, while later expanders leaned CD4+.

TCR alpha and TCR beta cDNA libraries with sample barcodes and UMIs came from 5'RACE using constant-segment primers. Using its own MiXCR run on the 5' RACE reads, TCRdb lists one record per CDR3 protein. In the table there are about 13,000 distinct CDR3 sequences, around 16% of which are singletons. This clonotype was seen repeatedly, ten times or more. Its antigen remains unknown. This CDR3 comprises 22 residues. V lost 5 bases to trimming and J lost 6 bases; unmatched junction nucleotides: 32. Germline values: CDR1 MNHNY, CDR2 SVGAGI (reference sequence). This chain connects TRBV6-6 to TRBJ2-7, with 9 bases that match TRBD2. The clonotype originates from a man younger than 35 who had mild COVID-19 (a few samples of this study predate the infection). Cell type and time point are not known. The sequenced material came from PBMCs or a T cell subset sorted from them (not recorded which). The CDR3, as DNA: TGTGCCAGCAGTCCAGACGGGGCGGGGGGGCCGAATTGGCTTGTTGGATCGGGCGAGCAGTACTTC. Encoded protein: CASSPDGAGGPNWLVGSGEQYF.